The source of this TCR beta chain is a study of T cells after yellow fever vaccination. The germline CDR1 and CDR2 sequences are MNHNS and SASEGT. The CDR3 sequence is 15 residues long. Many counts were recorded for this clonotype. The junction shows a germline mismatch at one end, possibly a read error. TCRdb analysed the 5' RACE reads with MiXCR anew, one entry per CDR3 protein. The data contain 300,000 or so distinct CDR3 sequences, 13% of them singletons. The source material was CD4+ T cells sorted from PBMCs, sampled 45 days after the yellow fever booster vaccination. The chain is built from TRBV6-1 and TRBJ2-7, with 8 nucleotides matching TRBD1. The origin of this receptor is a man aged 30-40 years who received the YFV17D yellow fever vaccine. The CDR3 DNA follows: TGTGCCAGCAGGGAAGAGGGACAGGCTGCCTACGAGCAGTACTTC. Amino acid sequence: CASREEGQAAYEQYF.